This T cell receptor beta chain originates from a study of graft-versus-host responses after intestinal transplantation. With 2 bases removed from V and 3 bases from J, the gap between germline ends came to 6 bases. The germline CDR1 and CDR2 sequences are MGHRA and YSYEKL. The CDR3 contains 13 residues. Lymphocytes (intraepithelial and lamina propria) were released by processing the graft tissue. Clones were read by immunoSEQ multiplex PCR, and TCRdb kept only the in-frame ones, dropping some. The table includes roughly 36,000 clones, about nine tenths detected once. This sequence joins TRBV4-1 and TRBJ2-3; tentatively, D is TRBD1 (6 bases). This clonotype was sampled from a human patient who received an intestinal transplant, so some T cells may come from the graft donor. The sequencing here drew on ileum tissue, taken about 200 days after intestinal transplant. Written as DNA, the CDR3 is TGCGCCAGCAGCCAAACAGGGACAGATACGCAGTATTTT. As protein: CASSQTGTDTQYF.